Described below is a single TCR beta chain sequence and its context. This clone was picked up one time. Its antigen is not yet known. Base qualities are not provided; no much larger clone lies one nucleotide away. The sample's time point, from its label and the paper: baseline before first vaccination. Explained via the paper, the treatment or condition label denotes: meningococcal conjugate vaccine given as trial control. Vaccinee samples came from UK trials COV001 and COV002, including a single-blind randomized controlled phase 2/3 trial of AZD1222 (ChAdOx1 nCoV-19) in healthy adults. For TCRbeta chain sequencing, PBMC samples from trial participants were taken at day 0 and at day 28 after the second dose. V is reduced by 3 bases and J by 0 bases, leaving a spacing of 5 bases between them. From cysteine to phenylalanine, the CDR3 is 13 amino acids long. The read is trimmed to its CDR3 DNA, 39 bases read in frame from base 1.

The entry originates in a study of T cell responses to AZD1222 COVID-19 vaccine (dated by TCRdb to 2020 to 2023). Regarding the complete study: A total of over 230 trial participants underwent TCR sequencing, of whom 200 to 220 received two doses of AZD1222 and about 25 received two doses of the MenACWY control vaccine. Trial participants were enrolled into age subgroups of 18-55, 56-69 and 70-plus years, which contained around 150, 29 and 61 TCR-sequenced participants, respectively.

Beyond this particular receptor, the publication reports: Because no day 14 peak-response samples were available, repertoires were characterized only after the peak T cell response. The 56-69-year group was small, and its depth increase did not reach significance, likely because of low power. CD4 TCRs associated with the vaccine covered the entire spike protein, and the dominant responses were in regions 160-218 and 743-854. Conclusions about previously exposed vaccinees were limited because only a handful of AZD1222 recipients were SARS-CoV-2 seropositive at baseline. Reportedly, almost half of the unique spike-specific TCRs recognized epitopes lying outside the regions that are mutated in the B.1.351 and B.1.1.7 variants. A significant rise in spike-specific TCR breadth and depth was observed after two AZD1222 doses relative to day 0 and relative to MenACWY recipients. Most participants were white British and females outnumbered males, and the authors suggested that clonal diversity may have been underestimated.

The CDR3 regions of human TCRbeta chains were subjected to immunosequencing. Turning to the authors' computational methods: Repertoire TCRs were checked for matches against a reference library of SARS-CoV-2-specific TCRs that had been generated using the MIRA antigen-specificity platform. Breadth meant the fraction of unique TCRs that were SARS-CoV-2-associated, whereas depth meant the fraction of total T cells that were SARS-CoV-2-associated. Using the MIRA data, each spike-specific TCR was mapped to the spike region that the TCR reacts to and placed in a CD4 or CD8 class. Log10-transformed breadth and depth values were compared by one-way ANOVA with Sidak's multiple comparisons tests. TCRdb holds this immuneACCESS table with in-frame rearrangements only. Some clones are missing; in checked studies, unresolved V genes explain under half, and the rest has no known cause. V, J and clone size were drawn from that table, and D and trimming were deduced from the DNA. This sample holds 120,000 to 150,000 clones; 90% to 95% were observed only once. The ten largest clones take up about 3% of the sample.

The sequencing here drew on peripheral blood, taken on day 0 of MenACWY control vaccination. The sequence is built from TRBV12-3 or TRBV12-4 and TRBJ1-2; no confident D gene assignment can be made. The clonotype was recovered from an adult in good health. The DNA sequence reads TGTGCCAGCAGTTTCCAGACTAACTATGGCTACACCTTC. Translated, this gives CASSFQTNYGYTF.